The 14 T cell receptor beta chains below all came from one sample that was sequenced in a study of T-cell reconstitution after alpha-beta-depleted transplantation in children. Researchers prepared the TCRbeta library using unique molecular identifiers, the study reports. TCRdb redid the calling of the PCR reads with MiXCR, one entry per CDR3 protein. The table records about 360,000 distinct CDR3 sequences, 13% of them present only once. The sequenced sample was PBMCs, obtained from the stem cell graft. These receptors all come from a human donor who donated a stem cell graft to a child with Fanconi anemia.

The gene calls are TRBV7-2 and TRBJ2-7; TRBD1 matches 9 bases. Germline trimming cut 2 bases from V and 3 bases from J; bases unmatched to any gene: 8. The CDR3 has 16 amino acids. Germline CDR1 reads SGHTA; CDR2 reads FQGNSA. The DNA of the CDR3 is TGTGCCAGCAGCTTAAAACGACAGGGGGTCTTCTACGAGCAGTACTTC. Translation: CASSLKRQGVFYEQYF.

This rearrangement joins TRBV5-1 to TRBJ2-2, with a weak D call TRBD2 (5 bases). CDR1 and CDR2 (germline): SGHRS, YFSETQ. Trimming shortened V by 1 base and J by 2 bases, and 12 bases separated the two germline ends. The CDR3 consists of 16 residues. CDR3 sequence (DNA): TGCGCCAGCAGCTTGTTTGGTTCGGGAAACACCGGGGAGCTGTTTTTT. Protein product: CASSLFGSGNTGELFF.

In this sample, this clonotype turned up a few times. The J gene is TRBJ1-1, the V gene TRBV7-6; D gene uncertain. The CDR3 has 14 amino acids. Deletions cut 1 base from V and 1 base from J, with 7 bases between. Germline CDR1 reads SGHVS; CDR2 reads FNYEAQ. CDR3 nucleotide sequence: TGTGCCAGCAGCTTAGAGCCCGGGAACACTGAAGCTTTCTTT. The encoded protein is CASSLEPGNTEAFF.

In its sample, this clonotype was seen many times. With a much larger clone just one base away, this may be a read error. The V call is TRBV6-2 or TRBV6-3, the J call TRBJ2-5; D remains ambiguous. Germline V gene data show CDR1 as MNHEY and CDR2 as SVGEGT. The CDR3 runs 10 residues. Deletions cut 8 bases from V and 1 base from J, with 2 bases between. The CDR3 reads CASGQETQYF. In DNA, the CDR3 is TGTGCCAGCGGCCAAGAGACCCAGTACTTC.

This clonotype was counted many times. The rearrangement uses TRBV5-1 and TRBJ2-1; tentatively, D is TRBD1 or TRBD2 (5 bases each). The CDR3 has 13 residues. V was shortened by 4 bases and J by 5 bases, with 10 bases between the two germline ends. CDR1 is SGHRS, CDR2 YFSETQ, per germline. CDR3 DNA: TGCGCCAGCAGCCCCGGGGCAGACAATGAGCAGTTCTTC. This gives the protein CASSPGADNEQFF.

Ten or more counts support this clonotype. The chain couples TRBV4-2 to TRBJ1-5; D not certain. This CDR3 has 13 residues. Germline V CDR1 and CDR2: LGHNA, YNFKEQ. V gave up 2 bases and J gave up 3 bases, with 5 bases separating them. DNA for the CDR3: TGTGCCAGCAGCCAATGGGTCAATCAGCCCCAGCATTTT. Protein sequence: CASSQWVNQPQHF.

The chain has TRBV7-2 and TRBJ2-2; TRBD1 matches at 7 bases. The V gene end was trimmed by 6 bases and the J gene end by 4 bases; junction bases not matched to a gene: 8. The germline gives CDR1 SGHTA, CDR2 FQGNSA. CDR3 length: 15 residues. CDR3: CASSLETGRTGELFF. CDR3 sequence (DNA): TGTGCCAGCAGTCTCGAGACAGGGCGCACCGGGGAGCTGTTTTTT.

CDR3 residues: CASSFGRSAGYTF. DNA of the CDR3: TGTGCCAGCAGCTTCGGACGGTCCGCGGGCTACACCTTC. This rearrangement joins TRBV7-2 to TRBJ1-2; D unresolved. With 3 bases removed from V and 8 bases from J, the gap between germline ends came to 13 bases. Germline lookup yields CDR1 SGHTA and CDR2 FQGNSA. There are 13 residues in the CDR3.

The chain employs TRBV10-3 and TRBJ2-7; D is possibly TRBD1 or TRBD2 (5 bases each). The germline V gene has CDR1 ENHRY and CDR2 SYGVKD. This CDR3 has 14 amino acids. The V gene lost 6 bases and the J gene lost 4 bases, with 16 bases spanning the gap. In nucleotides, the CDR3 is TGTGCCATCAGAGGGGACCTTTACGGTTACGAGCAGTACTTC. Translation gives CAIRGDLYGYEQYF.

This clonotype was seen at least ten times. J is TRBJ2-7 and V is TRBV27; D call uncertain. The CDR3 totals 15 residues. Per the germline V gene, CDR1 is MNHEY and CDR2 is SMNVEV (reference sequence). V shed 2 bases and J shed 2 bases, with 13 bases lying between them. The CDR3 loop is CASSLKKGSPYEQYF. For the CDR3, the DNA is TGTGCCAGCAGTTTAAAAAAAGGCTCCCCCTACGAGCAGTACTTC.

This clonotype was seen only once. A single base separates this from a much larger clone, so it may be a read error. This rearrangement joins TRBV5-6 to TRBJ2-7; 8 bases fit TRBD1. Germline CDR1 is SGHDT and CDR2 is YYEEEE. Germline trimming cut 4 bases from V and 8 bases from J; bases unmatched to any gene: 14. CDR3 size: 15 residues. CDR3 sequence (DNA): TGTGCCAGCAGCGCTGCCGGGACAGGAATCCACAAGCAGTACTTC. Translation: CASSAAGTGIHKQYF.

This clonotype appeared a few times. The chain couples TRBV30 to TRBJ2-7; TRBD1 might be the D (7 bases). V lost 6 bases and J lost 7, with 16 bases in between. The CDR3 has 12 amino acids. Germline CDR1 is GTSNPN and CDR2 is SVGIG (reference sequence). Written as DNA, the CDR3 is TGTGCCTGCGGAGGGGGCCTAGGGGAGCAGTACTTC. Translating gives CACGGGLGEQYF.

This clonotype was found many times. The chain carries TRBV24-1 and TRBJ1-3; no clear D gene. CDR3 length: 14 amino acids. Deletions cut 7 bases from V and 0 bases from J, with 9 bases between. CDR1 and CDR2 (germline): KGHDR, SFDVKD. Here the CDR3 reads CATRDNSSGNTIYF. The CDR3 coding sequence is TGTGCCACCAGAGATAACAGCTCTGGAAACACCATATATTTT.

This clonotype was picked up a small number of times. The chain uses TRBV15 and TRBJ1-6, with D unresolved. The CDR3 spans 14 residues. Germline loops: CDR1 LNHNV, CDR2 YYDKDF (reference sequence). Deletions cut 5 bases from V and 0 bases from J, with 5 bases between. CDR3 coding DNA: TGTGCCACCAGCTCAAGCTCCTATAATTCACCCCTCCACTTT. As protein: CATSSSSYNSPLHF.